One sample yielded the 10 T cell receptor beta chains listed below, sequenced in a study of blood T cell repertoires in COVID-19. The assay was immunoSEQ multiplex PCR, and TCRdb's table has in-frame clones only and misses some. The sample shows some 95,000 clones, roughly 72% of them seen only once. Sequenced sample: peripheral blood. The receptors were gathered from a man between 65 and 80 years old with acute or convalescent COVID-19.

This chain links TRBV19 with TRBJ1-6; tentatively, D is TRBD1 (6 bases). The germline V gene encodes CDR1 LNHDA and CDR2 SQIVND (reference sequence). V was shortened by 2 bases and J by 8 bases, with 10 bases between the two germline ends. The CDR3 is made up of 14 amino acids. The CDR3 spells CASSISGGDSPLHF. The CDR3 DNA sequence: TGTGCCAGTAGTATAAGCGGGGGCGATTCACCCCTCCACTTT.

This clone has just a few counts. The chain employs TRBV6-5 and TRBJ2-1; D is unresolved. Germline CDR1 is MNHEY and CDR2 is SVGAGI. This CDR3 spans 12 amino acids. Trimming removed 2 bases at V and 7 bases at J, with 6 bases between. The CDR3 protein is CASSYGRNEQFF. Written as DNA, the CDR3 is TGTGCCAGCAGTTACGGGCGAAATGAGCAGTTCTTC.

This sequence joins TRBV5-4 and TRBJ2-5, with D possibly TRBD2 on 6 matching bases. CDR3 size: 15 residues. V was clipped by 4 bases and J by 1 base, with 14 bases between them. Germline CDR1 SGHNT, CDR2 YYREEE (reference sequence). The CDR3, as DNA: TGTGCCAGCAGCCGGGGCGGGGCCTCCCAAGAGACCCAGTACTTC. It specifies CASSRGGASQETQYF.

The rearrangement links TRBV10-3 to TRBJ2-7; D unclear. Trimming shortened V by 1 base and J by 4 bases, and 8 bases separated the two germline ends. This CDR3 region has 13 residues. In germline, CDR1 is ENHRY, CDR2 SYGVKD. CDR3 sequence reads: CAISEYQAYEQYF. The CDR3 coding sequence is TGTGCCATCAGTGAGTATCAGGCTTACGAGCAGTACTTC.

This CDR3 reads CASRSVGQRDGELFF. CDR3 bases: TGCGCCAGCAGATCCGTGGGACAGCGAGACGGGGAGCTGTTTTTT. V is TRBV4-1 and J is TRBJ2-2, with 7 bases fitting TRBD1. The germline CDR1 and CDR2 sequences are MGHRA and YSYEKL. The trim removed 6 bases at V and 7 bases at J, leaving 11 bases unmatched. This CDR3 contains 15 residues.

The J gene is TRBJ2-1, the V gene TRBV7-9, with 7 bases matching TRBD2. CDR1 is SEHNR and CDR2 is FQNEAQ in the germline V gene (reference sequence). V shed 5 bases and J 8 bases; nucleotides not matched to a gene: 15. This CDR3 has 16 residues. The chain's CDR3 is CASSRLTGTTVDEQFF. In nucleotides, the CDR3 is TGTGCCAGCAGCCGACTGACCGGGACTACCGTAGATGAGCAGTTCTTC.

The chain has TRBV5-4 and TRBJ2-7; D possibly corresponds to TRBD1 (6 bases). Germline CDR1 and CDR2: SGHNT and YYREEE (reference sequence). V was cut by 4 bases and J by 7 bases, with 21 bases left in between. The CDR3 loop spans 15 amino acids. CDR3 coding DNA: TGTGCCAGCAGCCCCTCTAGGGGAGTGGGGGCGGAGCAGTACTTC. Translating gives CASSPSRGVGAEQYF.

The CDR3 nucleotides read TGCGCCAGCAGCCCTAGCGGGAGCCCCTACAATGAGCAGTTCTTC. Its translation is CASSPSGSPYNEQFF. The chain recombines TRBV5-1 with TRBJ2-1, with TRBD2 identical over 10 bases. CDR1 is SGHRS and CDR2 is YFSETQ in the germline V gene. This CDR3 contains 15 residues. The ends lost 4 bases at V and 2 bases at J; junction bases unmatched: 3.

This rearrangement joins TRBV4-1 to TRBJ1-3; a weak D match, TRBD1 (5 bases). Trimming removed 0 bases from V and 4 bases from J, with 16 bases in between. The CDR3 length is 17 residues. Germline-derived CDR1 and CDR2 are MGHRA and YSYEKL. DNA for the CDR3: TGCGCCAGCAGCCAAGATCTGGGGGGGGGTTTCGGAAACACCATATATTTT. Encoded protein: CASSQDLGGGFGNTIYF.

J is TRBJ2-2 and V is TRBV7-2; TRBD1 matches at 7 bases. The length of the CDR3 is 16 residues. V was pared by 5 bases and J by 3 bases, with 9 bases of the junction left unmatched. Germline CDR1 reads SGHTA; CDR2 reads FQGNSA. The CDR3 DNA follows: TGTGCCAGCAGCCCTTTCACAGGGGTTTACACCGGGGAGCTGTTTTTT. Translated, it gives CASSPFTGVYTGELFF.